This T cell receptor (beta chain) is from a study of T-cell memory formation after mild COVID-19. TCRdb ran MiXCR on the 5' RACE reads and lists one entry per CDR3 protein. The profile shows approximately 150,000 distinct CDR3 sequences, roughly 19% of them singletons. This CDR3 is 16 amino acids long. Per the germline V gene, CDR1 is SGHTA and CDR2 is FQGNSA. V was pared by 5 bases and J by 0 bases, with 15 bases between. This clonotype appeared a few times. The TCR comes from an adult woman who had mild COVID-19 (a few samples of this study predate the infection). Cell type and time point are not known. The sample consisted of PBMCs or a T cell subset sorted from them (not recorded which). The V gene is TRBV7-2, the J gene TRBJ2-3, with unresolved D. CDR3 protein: CASSTRTRYSTDTQYF. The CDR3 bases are TGTGCCAGCAGCACCCGGACCCGCTACAGCACAGATACGCAGTATTTT.